This T cell receptor beta chain was documented in a study of CD8 T cells in Susac syndrome. The T cells that were sequenced for TCR beta were CD8+ and CD4+ cells from blood. Control patients had untreated stable or active relapsing-remitting multiple sclerosis by revised McDonald criteria. Through negative isolation, CD4+ and CD8+ T cells were obtained, while TEMRA cells were enriched using FACS. CDR1 is SGHTA, CDR2 FQGTGA, per germline. The CDR3 length is 15 residues. V was cut by 1 base and J by 1 base, with 8 bases left in between. About 0.5 to 1 ug RNA was reverse transcribed with random hexamers. Amplification of TCR beta CDR3 across 54 Vbeta and 13 Jbeta was performed with immunoSEQ multiplex PCR. TCRdb re-analysed the immunoSEQ multiplex PCR reads in MiXCR, keeping a single row per CDR3 protein. The sample consists of approximately 210,000 distinct CDR3 sequences, approximately 95% of them appearing once.

The specimen sequenced was CD4+ T cells from PBMCs. This receptor was taken from a human donor with multiple sclerosis. This chain connects TRBV7-3 to TRBJ2-1; D remains unclear. The CDR3 nucleotides read TGTGCCAGCAGCTTAATGGGCGGTTCCTACAATGAGCAGTTCTTC. It translates to CASSLMGGSYNEQFF.